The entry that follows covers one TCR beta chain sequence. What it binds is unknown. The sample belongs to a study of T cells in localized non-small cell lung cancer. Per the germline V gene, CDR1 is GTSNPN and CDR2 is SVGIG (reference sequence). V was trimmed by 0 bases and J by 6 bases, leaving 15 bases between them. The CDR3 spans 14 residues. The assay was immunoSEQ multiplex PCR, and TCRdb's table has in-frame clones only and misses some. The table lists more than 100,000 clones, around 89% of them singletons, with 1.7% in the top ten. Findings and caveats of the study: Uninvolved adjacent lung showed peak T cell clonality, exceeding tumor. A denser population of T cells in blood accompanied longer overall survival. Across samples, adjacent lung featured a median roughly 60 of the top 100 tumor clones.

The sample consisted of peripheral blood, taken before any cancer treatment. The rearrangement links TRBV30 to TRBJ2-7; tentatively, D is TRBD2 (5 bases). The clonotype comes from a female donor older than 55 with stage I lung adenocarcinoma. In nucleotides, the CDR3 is TGTGCCTGGAGTGTACCGGGAACTCTAGTCGAGCAGTACTTC. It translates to CAWSVPGTLVEQYF.